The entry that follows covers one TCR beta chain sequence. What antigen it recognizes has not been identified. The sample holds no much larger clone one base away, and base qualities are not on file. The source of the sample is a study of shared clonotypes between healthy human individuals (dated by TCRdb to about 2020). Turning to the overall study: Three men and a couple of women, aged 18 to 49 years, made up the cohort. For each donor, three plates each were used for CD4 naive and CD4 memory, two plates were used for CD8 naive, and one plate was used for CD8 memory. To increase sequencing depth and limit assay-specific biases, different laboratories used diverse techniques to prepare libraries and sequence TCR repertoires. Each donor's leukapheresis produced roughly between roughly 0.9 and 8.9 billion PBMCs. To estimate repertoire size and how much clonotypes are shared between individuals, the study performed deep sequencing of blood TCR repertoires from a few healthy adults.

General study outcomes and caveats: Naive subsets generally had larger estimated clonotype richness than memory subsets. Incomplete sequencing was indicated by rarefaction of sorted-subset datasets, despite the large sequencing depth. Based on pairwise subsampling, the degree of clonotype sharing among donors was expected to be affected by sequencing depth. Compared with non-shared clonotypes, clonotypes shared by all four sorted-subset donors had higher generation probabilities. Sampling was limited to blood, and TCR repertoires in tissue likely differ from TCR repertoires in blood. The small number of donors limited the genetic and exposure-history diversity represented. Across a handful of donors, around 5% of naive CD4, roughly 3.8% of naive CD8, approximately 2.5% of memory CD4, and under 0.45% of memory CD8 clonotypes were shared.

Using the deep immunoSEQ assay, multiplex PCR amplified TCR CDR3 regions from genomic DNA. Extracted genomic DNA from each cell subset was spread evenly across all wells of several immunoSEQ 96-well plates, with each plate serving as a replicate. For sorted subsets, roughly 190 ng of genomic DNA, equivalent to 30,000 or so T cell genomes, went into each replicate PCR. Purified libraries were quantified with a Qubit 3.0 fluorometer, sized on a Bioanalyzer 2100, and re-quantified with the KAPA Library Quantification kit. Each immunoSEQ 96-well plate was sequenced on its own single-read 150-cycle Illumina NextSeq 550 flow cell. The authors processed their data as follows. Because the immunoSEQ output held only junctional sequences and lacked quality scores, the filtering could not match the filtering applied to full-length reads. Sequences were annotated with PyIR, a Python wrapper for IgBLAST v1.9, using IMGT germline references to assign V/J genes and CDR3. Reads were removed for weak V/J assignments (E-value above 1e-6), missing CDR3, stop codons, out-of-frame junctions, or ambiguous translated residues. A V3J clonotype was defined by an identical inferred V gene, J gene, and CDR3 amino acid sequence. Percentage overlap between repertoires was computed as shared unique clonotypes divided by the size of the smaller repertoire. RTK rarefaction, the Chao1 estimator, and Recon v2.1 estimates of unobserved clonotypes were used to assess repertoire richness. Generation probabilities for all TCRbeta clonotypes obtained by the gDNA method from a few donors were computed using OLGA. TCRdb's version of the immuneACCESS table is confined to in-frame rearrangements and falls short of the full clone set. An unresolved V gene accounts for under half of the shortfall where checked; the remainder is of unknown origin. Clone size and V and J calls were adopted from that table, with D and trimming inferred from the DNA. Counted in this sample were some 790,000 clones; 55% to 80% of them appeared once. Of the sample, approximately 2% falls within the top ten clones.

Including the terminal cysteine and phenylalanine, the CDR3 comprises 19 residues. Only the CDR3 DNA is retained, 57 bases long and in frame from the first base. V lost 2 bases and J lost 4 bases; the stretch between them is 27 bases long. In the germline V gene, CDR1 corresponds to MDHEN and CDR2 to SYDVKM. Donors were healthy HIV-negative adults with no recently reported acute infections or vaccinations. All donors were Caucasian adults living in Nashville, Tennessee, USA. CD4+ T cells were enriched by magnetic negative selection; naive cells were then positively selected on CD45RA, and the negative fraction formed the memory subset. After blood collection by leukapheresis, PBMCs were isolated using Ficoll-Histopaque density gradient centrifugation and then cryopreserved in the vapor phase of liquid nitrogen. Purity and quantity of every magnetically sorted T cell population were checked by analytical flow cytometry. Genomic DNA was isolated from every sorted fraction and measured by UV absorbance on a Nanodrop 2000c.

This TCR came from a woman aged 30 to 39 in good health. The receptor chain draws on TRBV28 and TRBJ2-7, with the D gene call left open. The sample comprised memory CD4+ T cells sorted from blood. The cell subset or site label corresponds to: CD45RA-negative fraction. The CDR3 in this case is CASSLPRGFLEAIKYEQYF. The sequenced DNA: TGTGCCAGCAGTTTACCCCGCGGTTTCTTGGAAGCAATCAAATACGAGCAGTACTTC.